The present TCR beta chain was sequenced within a study of blood T cell repertoires in COVID-19. Study-level information: COVID-19 samples from acute and convalescent phases originated in the United States, Italy and Spain.

Participants had their cohort set by participant-reported clinical history. Authors' processing steps: Reference gene primer amplification in the assay estimated nucleated cell counts. Assay used: immunoSEQ multiplex PCR; TCRdb lists only in-frame clones, some missing. The V and J calls and the clone size are those of that table, but D and trimming were determined from the DNA. This sample has around 150,000 clones, with approximately 80% found just once. Germline V gene sequence: CDR1 MDHEN, CDR2 SYDVKM. V lost 5 bases, J lost 0 bases, and 11 bases lay in between. The CDR3 extends over 14 amino acids.

The sequencing input was PBMCs or T cells enriched from blood (not recorded which). The origin of this receptor is a man aged 50 to 59 who had recovered from COVID-19. The rearrangement joins TRBV28 to TRBJ2-7; D might be TRBD1 (5 bases). CDR3 protein: CASSKAGFSYEQYF. The CDR3 DNA is TGTGCCAGCAGTAAAGCAGGGTTCTCCTACGAGCAGTACTTC.